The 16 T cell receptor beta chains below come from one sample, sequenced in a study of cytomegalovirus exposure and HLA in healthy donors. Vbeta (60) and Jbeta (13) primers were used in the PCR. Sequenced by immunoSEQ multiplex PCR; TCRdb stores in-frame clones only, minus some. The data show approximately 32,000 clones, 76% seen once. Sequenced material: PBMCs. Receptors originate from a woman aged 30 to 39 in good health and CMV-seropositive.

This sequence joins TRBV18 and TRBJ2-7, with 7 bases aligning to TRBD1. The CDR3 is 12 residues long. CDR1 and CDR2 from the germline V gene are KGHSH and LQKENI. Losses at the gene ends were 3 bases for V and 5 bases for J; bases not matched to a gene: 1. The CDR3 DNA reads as TGTGCCAGCTCACCTCAGGGGGACGAGCAGTACTTC. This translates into CASSPQGDEQYF.

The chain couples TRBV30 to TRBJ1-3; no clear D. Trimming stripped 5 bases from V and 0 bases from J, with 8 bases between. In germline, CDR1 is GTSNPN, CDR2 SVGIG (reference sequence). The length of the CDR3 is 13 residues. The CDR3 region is CAWARGSGNTIYF. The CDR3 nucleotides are TGTGCCTGGGCGCGAGGCTCTGGAAACACCATATATTTT.

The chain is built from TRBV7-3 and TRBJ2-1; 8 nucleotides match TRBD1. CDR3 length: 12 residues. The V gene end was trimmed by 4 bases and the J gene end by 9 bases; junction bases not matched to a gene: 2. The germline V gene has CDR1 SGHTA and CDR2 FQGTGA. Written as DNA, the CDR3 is TGTGCCAGCAGCTCCGGACAGGGTGAGCAGTTCTTC. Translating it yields CASSSGQGEQFF.

The CDR3 reads CASSPWTGNRNQPQHF. The CDR3 DNA reads as TGTGCCAGCAGCCCCTGGACAGGGAATCGGAATCAGCCCCAGCATTTT. This chain uses TRBV5-8 with TRBJ1-5, with 8 bases matching TRBD1. Trimming removed 4 bases from V and 4 bases from J; junction bases left unmatched: 10. The CDR3 is 16 residues long. From germline, CDR1 is SGHTS and CDR2 YDEGEE.

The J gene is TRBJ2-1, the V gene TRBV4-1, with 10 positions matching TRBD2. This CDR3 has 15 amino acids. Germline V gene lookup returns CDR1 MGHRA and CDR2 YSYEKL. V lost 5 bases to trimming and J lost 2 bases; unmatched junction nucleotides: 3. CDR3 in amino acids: CASSSAGGAYNEQFF. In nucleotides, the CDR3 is TGCGCCAGCAGCTCAGCGGGGGGGGCCTACAATGAGCAGTTCTTC.

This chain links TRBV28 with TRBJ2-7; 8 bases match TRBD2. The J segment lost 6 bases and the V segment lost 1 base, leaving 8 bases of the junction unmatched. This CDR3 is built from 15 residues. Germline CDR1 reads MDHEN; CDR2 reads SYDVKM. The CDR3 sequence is CASSLSQRENCEQYF. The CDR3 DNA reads TGTGCCAGCAGTTTATCCCAGCGGGAGAATTGCGAGCAGTACTTC.

The CDR3 DNA is TGTGCCAGTAGCGATTCCGGGACAGCCATTCAAGAGACCCAGTACTTC. Translated, it gives CASSDSGTAIQETQYF. The rearrangement uses TRBV19 and TRBJ2-5; 7 bases are a match to TRBD1. The CDR3 has 16 amino acids. Looked up from germline, CDR1 is LNHDA and CDR2 is SQIVND (reference sequence). V dropped 6 bases and J dropped 2; count of bases not matched to a gene: 12.

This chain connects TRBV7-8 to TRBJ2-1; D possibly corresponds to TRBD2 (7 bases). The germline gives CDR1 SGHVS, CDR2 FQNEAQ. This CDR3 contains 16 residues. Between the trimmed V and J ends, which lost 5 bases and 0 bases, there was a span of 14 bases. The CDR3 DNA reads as TGTGCCAGCAGCCCCAAGGGGGGGACCTCCTACAATGAGCAGTTCTTC. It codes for CASSPKGGTSYNEQFF.

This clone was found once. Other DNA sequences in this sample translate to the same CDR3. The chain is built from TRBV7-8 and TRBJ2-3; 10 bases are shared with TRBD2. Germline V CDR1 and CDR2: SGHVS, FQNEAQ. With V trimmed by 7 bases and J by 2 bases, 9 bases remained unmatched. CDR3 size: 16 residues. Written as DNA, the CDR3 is TGTGCCAGCACCAAGGGACTAGCGCGGGTCACAGATACGCAGTATTTT. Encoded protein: CASTKGLARVTDTQYF.

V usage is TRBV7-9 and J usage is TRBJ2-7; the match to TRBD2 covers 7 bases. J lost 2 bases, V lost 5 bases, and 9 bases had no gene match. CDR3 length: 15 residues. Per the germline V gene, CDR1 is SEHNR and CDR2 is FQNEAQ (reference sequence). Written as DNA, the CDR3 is TGTGCCAGCAGCGTGGGGGGGGTTTTAGCCTACGAGCAGTACTTC. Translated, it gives CASSVGGVLAYEQYF.

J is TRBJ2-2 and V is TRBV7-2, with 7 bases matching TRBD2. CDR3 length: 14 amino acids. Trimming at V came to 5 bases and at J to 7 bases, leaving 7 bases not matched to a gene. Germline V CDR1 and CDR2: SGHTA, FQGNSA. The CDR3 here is CASSTTSVNGELFF. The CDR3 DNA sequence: TGTGCCAGCAGCACAACTAGCGTCAACGGGGAGCTGTTTTTT.

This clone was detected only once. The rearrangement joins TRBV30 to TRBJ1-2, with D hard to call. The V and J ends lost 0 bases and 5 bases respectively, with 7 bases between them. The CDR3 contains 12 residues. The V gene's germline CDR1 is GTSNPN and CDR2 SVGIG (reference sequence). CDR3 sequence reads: CAWSVSHYGYTF. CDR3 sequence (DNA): TGTGCCTGGAGTGTGAGCCATTATGGCTACACCTTC.

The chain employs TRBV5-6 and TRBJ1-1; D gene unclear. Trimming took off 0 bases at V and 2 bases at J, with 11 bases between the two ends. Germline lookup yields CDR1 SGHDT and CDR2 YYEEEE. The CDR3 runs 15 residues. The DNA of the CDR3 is TGTGCCAGCAGCTTGGGGCCGGGGAGCAACACTGAAGCTTTCTTT. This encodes CASSLGPGSNTEAFF.

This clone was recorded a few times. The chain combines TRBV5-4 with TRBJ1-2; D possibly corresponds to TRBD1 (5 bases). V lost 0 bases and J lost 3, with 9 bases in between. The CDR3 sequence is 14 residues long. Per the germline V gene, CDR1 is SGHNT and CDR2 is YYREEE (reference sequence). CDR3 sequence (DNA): TGTGCCAGCAGCTTGGGGGGCGCTGACTATGGCTACACCTTC. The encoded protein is CASSLGGADYGYTF.

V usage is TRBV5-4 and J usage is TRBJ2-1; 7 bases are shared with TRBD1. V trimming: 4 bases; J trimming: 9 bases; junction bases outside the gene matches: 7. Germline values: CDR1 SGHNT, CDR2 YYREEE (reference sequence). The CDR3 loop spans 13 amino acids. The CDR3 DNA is TGTGCCAGCAGCCAGGGGACAGACCCTGAGCAGTTCTTC. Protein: CASSQGTDPEQFF.

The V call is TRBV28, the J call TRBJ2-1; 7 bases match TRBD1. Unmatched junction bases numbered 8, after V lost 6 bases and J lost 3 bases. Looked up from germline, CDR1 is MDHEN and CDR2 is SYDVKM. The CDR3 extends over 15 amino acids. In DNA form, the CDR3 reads TGTGCCAGCAGCTCGCAGGGGGTGGGCTACAATGAGCAGTTCTTC. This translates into CASSSQGVGYNEQFF.